The clone carrying this TCR beta chain is medium-sized within its sample. Its antigen is not identified. Trimming shortened V by 5 bases and J by 6 bases, and 13 bases separated the two germline ends. This CDR3 has 13 amino acids. CDR1 and CDR2 (germline): SNHLY, FYNNEI. Produced via immunoSEQ multiplex PCR; TCRdb's table is partial and in-frame only. The sample includes about 97,000 clones, 65% to 80% of them seen just once. This record belongs to a study of radiotherapy plus CTLA-4 blockade in lung cancer. Study-wide background: Objective response was observed in over 15% of patients, and disease control in around 31%. General study points: Interferon-beta, together with early blood T cell clone dynamics, reportedly best predicted response. Peripheral blood showed expansion of tumor-derived TCR clones after radiotherapy and ipilimumab.

Those patients who had chemo-refractory metastatic non-small-cell lung cancer were given focal radiation along with CTLA-4 blockade through ipilimumab. The origin of this receptor is a human donor with non-small cell lung cancer who had a partial response to radiotherapy plus ipilimumab. Some clones in this sample may be carry-over from other donors' samples. The chain has TRBV2 and TRBJ1-1, with D perhaps TRBD1 (6 bases). The sequences come from peripheral blood, collected from a patient treated with radiotherapy plus ipilimumab. CDR3 DNA: TGTGCCAGCAGTAACAACAGGGCATCTGAAGCTTTCTTT. Translation gives CASSNNRASEAFF.